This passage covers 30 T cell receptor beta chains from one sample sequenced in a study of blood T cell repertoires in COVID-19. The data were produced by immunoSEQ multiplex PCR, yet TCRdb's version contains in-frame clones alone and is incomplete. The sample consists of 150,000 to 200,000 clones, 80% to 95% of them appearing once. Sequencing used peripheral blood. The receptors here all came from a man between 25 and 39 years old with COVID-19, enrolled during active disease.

This CDR3 reads CASSLVFGGGDYGYTF. In nucleotides, the CDR3 is TGTGCCAGCAGTTTAGTCTTCGGCGGAGGGGACTATGGCTACACCTTC. J is TRBJ1-2 and V is TRBV28; a weak D match, TRBD1 (5 bases). V lost 2 bases and J 3 bases, leaving 16 bases between the germline ends. Germline CDR1 reads MDHEN; CDR2 reads SYDVKM. The length of the CDR3 is 16 residues.

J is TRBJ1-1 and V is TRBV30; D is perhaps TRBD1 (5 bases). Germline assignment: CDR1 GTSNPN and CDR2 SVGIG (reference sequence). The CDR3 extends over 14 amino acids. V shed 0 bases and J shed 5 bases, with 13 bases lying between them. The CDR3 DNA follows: TGTGCCTGGAGTGTACAGGCTGGTTGGACTGAAGCTTTCTTT. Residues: CAWSVQAGWTEAFF.

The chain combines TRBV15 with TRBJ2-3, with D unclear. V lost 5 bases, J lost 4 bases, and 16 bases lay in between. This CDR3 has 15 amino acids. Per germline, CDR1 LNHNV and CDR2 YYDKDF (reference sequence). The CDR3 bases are TGTGCCACCAGCCTTGGCGGTAGCTTCCCAGATACGCAGTATTTT. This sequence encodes CATSLGGSFPDTQYF. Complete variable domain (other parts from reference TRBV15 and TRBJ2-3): DAMVIQNPRYQVTQFGKPVTLSCSQTLNHNVMYWYQQKSSQAPKLLFHYYDKDFNNEADTPDNFQSRRPNTSFCFLDIRSPGLGDTAMYLCATSLGGSFPDTQYFGPGTRLTVL.

The chain's CDR3 is CASSYTGVRGYTF. In DNA form, the CDR3 reads TGTGCCAGCAGTTATACAGGGGTTCGGGGCTACACCTTC. This sequence joins TRBV12-3 or TRBV12-4 and TRBJ1-2; 7 bases agree with TRBD1. This CDR3 region has 13 residues. Unmatched junction bases numbered 7, after V lost 4 bases and J lost 8 bases.

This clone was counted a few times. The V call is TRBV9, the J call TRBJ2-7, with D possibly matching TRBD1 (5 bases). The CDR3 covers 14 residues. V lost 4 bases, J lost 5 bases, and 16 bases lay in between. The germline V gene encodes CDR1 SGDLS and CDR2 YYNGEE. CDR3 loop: CASSLTGHLDEQYF. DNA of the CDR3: TGTGCCAGCAGCCTCACTGGACACCTGGACGAGCAGTACTTC. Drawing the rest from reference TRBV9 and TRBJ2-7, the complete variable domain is DSGVTQTPKHLITATGQRVTLRCSPRSGDLSVYWYQQSLDQGLQFLIQYYNGEERAKGNILERFSAQQFPDLHSELNLSSLELGDSALYFCASSLTGHLDEQYFGPGTRLTVT.

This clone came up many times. This chain's CDR3 is CASSRKDSSSYEQYF. The CDR3, as DNA: TGTGCCAGCAGTCGCAAGGACAGCAGCTCCTACGAGCAGTACTTC. The chain couples TRBV27 to TRBJ2-7; D is possibly TRBD1 (6 bases). The CDR3 length is 15 residues. Trimming removed 5 bases from V and 0 bases from J, with 14 bases in between. CDR1 is MNHEY and CDR2 is SMNVEV in the germline V gene (reference sequence).

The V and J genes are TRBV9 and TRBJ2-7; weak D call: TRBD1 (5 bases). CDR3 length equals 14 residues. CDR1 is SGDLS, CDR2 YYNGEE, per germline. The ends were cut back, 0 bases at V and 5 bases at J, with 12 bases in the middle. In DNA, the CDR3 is TGTGCCAGCAGCGTAGATAAGGGGTTCCACGAGCAGTACTTC. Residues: CASSVDKGFHEQYF. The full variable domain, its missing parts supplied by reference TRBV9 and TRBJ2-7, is DSGVTQTPKHLITATGQRVTLRCSPRSGDLSVYWYQQSLDQGLQFLIQYYNGEERAKGNILERFSAQQFPDLHSELNLSSLELGDSALYFCASSVDKGFHEQYFGPGTRLTVT.

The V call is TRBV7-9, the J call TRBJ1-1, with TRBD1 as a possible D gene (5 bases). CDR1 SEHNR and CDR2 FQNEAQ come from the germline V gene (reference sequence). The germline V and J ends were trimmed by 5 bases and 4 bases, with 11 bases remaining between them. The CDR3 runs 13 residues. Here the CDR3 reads CASSAQGPTEAFF. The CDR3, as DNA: TGTGCCAGCAGCGCTCAGGGTCCCACTGAAGCTTTCTTT.

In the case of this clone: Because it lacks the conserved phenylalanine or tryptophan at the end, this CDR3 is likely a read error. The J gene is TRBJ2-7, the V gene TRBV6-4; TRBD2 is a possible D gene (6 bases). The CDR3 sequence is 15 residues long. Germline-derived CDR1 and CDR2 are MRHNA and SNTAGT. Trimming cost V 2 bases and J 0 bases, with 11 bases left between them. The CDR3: CASSDEAGSSYEQYL. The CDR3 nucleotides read TGTGCCAGCAGTGACGAGGCGGGAAGCTCCTACGAGCAGTACCTC.

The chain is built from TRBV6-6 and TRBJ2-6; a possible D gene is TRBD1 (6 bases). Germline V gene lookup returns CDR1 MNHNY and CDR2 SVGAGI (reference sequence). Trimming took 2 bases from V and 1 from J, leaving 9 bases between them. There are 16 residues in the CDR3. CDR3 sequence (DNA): TGTGCCAGCAGTTACCTCAGGGGATCTGGGGCCAACGTCCTGACTTTC. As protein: CASSYLRGSGANVLTF.

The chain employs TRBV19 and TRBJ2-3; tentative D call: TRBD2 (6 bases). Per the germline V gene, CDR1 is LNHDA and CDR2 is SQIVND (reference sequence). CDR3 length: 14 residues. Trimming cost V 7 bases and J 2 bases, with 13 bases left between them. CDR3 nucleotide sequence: TGTGCCAGTACCATTAGCGGACCCACAGATACGCAGTATTTT. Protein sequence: CASTISGPTDTQYF.

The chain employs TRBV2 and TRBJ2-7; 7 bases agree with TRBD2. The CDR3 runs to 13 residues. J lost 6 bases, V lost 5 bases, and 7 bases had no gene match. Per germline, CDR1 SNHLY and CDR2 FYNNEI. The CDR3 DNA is TGTGCCAGCAGTCAGGGACTAACGCGCGAGCAGTACTTC. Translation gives CASSQGLTREQYF.

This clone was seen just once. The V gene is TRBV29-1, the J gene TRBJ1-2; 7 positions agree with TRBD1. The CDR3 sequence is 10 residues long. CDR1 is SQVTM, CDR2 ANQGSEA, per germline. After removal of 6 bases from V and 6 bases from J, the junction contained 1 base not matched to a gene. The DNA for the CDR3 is TGCAGCGTCGGACAGGATGGCTACACCTTC. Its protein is CSVGQDGYTF.

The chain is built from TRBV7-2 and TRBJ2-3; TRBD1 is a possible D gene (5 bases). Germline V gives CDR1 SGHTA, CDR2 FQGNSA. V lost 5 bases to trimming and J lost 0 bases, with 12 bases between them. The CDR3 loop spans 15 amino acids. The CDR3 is CASSLTGFSTDTQYF. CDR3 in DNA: TGTGCCAGCAGCCTTACAGGATTTAGCACAGATACGCAGTATTTT.

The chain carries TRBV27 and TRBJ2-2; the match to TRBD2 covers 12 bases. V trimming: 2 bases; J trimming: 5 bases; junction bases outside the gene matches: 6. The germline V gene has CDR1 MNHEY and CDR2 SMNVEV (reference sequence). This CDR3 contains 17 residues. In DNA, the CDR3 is TGTGCCAGCAGTTTACTAGCGGGAGGGCCAGAAACCGGGGAGCTGTTTTTT. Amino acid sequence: CASSLLAGGPETGELFF.

For the CDR3, the DNA is TGTGCCAGCAGCCCCCGGAGCCTCCAAGAGACCCAGTACTTC. This translates into CASSPRSLQETQYF. The rearrangement joins TRBV9 to TRBJ2-5, with unresolved D. V lost 4 bases and J lost 1, with 11 bases in between. Germline V gives CDR1 SGDLS, CDR2 YYNGEE. This CDR3 has 14 amino acids.

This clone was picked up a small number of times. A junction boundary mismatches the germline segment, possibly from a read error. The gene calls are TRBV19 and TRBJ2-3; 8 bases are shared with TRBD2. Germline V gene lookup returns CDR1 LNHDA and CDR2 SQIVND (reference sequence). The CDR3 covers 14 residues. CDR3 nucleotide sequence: TGTGCCAGTAGTCCTCGGGGGGGCACGGATACGCAGTATTTT. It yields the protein CASSPRGGTDTQYF.

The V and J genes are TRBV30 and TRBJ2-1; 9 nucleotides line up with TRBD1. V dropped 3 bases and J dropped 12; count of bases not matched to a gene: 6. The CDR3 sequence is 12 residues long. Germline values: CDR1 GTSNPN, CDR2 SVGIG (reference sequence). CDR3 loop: CAWRTTGGGQFF. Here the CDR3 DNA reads TGTGCCTGGAGAACGACAGGGGGAGGGCAGTTCTTC. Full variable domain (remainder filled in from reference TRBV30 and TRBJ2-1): SQTIHQWPATLVQPVGSPLSLECTVEGTSNPNLYWYRQAAGRGLQLLFYSVGIGQISSEVPQNLSASRPQDRQFILSSKKLLLSDSGFYLCAWRTTGGGQFFGPGTRLTVL.

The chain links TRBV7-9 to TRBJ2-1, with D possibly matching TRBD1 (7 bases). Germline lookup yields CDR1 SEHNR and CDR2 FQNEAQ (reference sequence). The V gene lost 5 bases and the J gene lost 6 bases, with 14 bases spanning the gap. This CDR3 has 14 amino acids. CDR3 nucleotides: TGTGCCAGCAGCACTCGACAGGGAGGCAATGAGCAGTTCTTC. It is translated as CASSTRQGGNEQFF.

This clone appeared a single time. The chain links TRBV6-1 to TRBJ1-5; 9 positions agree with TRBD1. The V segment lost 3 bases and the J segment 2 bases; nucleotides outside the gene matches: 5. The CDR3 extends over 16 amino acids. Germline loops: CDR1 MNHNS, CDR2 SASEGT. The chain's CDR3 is CASSDPRTGGNQPQHF. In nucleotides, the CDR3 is TGTGCCAGCAGTGATCCTAGGACAGGGGGCAATCAGCCCCAGCATTTT.

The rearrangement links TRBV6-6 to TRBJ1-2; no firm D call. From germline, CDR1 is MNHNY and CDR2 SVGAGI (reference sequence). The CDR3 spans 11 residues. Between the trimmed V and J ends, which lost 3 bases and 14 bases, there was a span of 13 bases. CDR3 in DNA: TGTGCCAGCAGTTATATGGCTTCCGAAACCTTC. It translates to CASSYMASETF.

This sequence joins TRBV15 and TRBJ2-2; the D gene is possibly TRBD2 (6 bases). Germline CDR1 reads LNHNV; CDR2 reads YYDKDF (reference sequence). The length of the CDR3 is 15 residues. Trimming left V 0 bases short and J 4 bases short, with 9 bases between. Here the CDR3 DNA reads TGTGCCACCAGCAGAGATGTGCGGGGCACCGGGGAGCTGTTTTTT. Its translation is CATSRDVRGTGELFF.

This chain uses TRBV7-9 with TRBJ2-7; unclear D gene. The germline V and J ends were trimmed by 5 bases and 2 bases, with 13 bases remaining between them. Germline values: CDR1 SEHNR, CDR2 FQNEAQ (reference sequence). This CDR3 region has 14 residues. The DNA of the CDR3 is TGTGCCAGCAGCACAATCAGGTTAACCTACGAGCAGTACTTC. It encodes CASSTIRLTYEQYF.

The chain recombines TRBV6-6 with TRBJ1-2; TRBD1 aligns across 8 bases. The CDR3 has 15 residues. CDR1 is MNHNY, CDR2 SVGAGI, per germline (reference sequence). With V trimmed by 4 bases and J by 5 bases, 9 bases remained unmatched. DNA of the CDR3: TGTGCCAGCAGTTTTTCGGACAGGGTGGGATATGGCTACACCTTC. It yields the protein CASSFSDRVGYGYTF.

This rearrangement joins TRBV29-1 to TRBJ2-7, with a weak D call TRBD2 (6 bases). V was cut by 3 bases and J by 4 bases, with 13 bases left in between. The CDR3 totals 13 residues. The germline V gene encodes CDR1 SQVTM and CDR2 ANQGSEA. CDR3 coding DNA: TGCAGCGTTGAGGGGGGAGCTTTGTACGAGCAGTACTTC. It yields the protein CSVEGGALYEQYF.

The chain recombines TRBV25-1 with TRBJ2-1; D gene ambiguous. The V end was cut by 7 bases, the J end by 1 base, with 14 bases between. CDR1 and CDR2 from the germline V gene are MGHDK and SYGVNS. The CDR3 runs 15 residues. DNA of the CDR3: TGTGCCAGCACCCCAGGATGGGCGTCCTACAATGAGCAGTTCTTC. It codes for CASTPGWASYNEQFF.

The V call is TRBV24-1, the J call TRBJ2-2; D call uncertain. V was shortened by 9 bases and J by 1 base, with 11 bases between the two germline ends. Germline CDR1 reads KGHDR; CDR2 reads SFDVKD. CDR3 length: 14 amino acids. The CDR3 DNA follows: TGTGCCACCGCCCCGAGAGGGAACACCGGGGAGCTGTTTTTT. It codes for CATAPRGNTGELFF.

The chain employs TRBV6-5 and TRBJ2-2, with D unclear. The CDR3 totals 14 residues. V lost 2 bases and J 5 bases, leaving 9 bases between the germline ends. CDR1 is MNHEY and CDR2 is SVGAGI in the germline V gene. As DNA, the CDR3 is TGTGCCAGCAGTTACAAACAGATTACCGGGGAGCTGTTTTTT. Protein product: CASSYKQITGELFF.

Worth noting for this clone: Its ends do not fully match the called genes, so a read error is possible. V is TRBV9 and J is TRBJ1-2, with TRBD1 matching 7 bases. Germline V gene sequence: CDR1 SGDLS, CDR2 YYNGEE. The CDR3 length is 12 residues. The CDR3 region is CASNRDRDGFTF. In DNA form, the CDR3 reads TGTGCCAGCAACCGAGACAGGGACGGCTTCACCTTC. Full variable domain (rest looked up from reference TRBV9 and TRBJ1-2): DSGVTQTPKHLITATGQRVTLRCSPRSGDLSVYWYQQSLDQGLQFLIQYYNGEERAKGNILERFSAQQFPDLHSELNLSSLELGDSALYFCASNRDRDGFTFGSGTRLTVV.

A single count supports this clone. DNA for the CDR3: TGTGCCAGCAGCTTAAACTGGGGACAGGGGATTCACGAGCAGTACTTC. It codes for CASSLNWGQGIHEQYF. The chain joins TRBV11-2 to TRBJ2-7; 10 bases align to TRBD1. J was trimmed by 5 bases and V by 2 bases; bases with no gene match: 9. In germline, CDR1 is SGHAT, CDR2 FQNNGV. The CDR3 sequence is 16 residues long.